This T cell receptor beta chain was captured by sequencing in a study of shared clonotypes between healthy human individuals. Looking at the study overall: Those who served as donors were a couple of women and a few men between the ages of 18 and 49.

This clone was detected once. The V end lost 4 bases, the J end lost 5 bases, and 18 bases lay between the germline ends. Germline V lookup: CDR1 SQVTM, CDR2 ANQGSEA. The CDR3 loop spans 14 amino acids. The run depth of the assay was deep. It was across several immunoSEQ plates that each subset's genomic DNA was evenly split. TCRdb's table, derived via immunoSEQ multiplex PCR, lists solely in-frame clones and lacks some. This sample has approximately 460,000 clones, with approximately 77% found just once. Around 86 million PBMCs went into genomic DNA for unsorted samples. The TCR originated in a woman in her thirties or forties in good health. Some clones in this sample may be carry-over from other donors' samples. The sample consisted of PBMCs. The chain uses TRBV29-1 and TRBJ2-7, with a weak D call TRBD1 (6 bases). In nucleotides, the CDR3 is TGCAGCGTTGGGTTCGGGCAGGGGCCGGACGAGCAGTACTTC. Translation gives CSVGFGQGPDEQYF.